This T cell receptor beta chain was observed in a study of T cells in localized non-small cell lung cancer. Notes on the study in general: In uninvolved adjacent lung, T cell clonality reached its highest value, exceeding tumor. In the blood, greater T cell density corresponded to longer overall survival. Adjacent lung was found to contain a median approximately 60 of the top 100 tumor clones. A single tumor region was sequenced, leaving heterogeneity possible.

Sequencing used immunoSEQ multiplex PCR; TCRdb keeps in-frame clones, though not all of them. The sample consists of about 14,000 clones, roughly 84% of them appearing once. Concerning this clone itself: Antigen: not known.

There are 14 residues in the CDR3. From germline, CDR1 is SGHTA and CDR2 FQGNSA. V was cut by 2 bases and J by 2 bases, with 9 bases left in between. The sequences come from peripheral blood, collected before any cancer treatment. The chain uses TRBV7-2 and TRBJ1-1; weak D call: TRBD1 (6 bases). This clonotype was obtained from a female donor of 60 years or more with stage I squamous cell lung carcinoma. Here the CDR3 DNA reads TGTGCCAGCAGCTTACTACAGGGTAACACTGAAGCTTTCTTT. Its translation: CASSLLQGNTEAFF. The full variable domain, rest sourced from reference TRBV7-2 and TRBJ1-1, is GAGVSQSPSNKVTEKGKDVELRCDPISGHTALYWYRQSLGQGLEFLIYFQGNSAPDKSGLPSDRFSAERTGGSVSTLTIQRTQQEDSAVYLCASSLLQGNTEAFFGQGTRLTVV.